Listed below are T cell receptor beta chains from one sample, sequenced in a study of early T cells in non-severe SARS-CoV-2 infection. TCRdb fed the 5' RACE reads into MiXCR, producing one record per CDR3 protein. The repertoire holds around 30,000 distinct CDR3 sequences, about 5.3% seen once, with approximately 25% in the top ten. Sequences were obtained from whole blood. The receptor set was obtained from an adult who was a healthcare worker with PCR-confirmed SARS-CoV-2 infection or an uninfected control (not recorded which). Each CDR3 is given with its conserved first and last residue. Each record gives: V gene, J gene, clone size, D gene, CDR3 protein, CDR3 DNA. D genes are given only for firm matches. Clone size is not always given. Where it is, it says once, few, many or a class for expanded clones.

>TRBV28|TRBJ2-1|.|TRBD2
CASSAGLAGGPGNEQFF
TGTGCCAGCAGTGCCGGACTAGCGGGGGGGCCGGGCAATGAGCAGTTCTTC
>TRBV20-1|TRBJ1-1|.|.
CSAQLRGRTEAFF
TGCAGTGCTCAACTCAGGGGTCGTACTGAAGCTTTCTTT
>TRBV20-1|TRBJ2-1|many|TRBD2
CSARGSSGGATYEQFF
TGCAGTGCTAGAGGTTCTAGCGGGGGGGCCACGTATGAGCAGTTCTTC
>TRBV9|TRBJ1-1|few|TRBD1
CASSAGGSSTEAFF
TGTGCCAGCAGCGCAGGGGGCTCGAGCACTGAAGCTTTCTTT
>TRBV20-1|TRBJ2-3|many|TRBD2
CSARDPSRSGAADTQYF
TGCAGTGCTAGAGATCCGTCTCGTAGCGGGGCGGCAGATACGCAGTATTTT
>TRBV12-3/TRBV12-4|TRBJ1-1|many|.
CASTRGVTVDPFF
TGTGCCAGCACCCGGGGAGTGACAGTAGATCCTTTCTTT
>TRBV6-1|TRBJ2-1|many|TRBD2
CASSESGGGLPRFF
TGTGCCAGCAGTGAAAGCGGGGGAGGACTCCCTAGGTTCTTC
>TRBV7-2|TRBJ2-2|many|.
CASSFFSNTGELFF
TGTGCCAGCAGCTTTTTCTCGAACACCGGGGAGCTGTTTTTT
>TRBV5-1|TRBJ2-7|.|TRBD2
CASSSQTSGSSYEQYF
TGCGCCAGCAGCTCCCAGACTAGCGGAAGCTCCTACGAGCAGTACTTC
>TRBV20-1|TRBJ2-1|many|TRBD2
CSARGQLASNSYNEQFF
TGCAGTGCTAGAGGCCAACTAGCGTCGAACTCCTACAATGAGCAGTTCTTC
>TRBV5-5|TRBJ2-3|few|TRBD2
CASSPTGTSSRTDTQYF
TGTGCCAGCAGCCCCACCGGGACTAGCAGTCGCACAGATACGCAGTATTTT
>TRBV11-2|TRBJ2-5|once|.
CASSLGFLGGSRETQYF
TGTGCCAGCAGCTTAGGCTTCTTGGGAGGCTCCCGGGAGACCCAGTACTTC
>TRBV12-3/TRBV12-4|TRBJ2-5|few|TRBD2
CASSFGLGATQYF
TGTGCCAGCAGTTTTGGACTAGGCGCGACCCAGTACTTC
>TRBV24-1|TRBJ2-7|many|TRBD2
CATSGLGLAGRYEQYF
TGTGCCACCAGTGGCCTAGGACTAGCGGGCCGATACGAGCAGTACTTC
>TRBV20-1|TRBJ2-3|.|TRBD2
CSAHSGGFPTDTQYF
TGCAGTGCCCATAGCGGGGGGTTTCCCACAGATACGCAGTATTTT